Many counts were recorded for the clone carrying this T cell receptor beta chain. What it binds is not known. An equimolar mix of two oligonucleotides served as the beta constant-region primer for TRBC1 and TRBC2. Nested alpha and beta constant-region primers with the SP2 primer drove four PCR rounds on ligated cDNA. A 12-nucleotide UMI and the SP2 primer were added to the cDNA 3' end by oligonucleotide ligation. TCRdb used MiXCR to reprocess the UMI-ligation and nested PCR reads, holding one entry per CDR3 protein. The sample has some 80,000 distinct CDR3 sequences, 9% seen once; the top ten hold roughly 1.2%. This sample stems from a study of naive and memory T cell subsets. V trimming: 1 base; J trimming: 0 bases; junction bases outside the gene matches: 12. The germline gives CDR1 LGHDT, CDR2 YNNKEL (reference sequence). This CDR3 spans 19 amino acids. Overall study results and limits: Naive and memory repertoire findings lacked a ground truth for validation. Over 90% of naive TCR sequences appeared only once, unlike memory subsets. Gini index rose across naive, CM, EM and EMRA in CD4 and CD8.

The TCR sequence derives from a human donor in good health. The specimen was naive CD8+ T cells from blood. The chain has TRBV3-1 and TRBJ2-1; TRBD2 matches at 7 bases. The CDR3 sequence: CASSQATSQLFSSYNEQFF. The DNA for the CDR3 is TGTGCCAGCAGCCAAGCGACTAGCCAACTCTTTAGCTCCTACAATGAGCAGTTCTTC.